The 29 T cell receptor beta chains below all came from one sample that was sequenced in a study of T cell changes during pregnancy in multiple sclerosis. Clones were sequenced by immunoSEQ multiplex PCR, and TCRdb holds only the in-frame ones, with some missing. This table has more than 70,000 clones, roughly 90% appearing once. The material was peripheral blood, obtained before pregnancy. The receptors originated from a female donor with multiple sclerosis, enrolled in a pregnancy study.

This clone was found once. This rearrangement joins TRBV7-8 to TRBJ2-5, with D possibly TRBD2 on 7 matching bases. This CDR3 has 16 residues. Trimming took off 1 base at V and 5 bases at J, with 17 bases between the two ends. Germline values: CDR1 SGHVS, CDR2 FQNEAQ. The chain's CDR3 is CASSLVQRTGGETQYF. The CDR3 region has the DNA TGTGCCAGCAGCTTAGTTCAGAGAACGGGGGGCGAGACCCAGTACTTC.

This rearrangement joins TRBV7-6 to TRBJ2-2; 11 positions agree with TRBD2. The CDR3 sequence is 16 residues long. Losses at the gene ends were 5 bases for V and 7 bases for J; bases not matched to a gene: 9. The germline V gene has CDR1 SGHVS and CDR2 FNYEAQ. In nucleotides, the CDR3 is TGTGCCAGCAGCCAGAGGCCTAGCGGGGGGATCGGGGAGCTGTTTTTT. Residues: CASSQRPSGGIGELFF.

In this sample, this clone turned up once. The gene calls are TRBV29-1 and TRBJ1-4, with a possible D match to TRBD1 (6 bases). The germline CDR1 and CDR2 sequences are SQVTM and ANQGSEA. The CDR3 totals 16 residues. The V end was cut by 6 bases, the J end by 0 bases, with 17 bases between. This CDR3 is CSVRGQRNATNEKLFF. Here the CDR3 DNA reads TGCAGCGTCCGAGGACAGAGGAATGCAACTAATGAAAAACTGTTTTTT.

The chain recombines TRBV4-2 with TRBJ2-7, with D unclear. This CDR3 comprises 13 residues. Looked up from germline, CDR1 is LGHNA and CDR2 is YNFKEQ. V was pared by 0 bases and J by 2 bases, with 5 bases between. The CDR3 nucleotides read TGTGCCAGCAGCCAAGAAGGAGCCTACGAGCAGTACTTC. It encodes CASSQEGAYEQYF.

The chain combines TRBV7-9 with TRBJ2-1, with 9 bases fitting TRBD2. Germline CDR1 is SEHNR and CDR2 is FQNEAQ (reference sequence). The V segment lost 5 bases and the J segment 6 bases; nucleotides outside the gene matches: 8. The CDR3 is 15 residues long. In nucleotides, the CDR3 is TGTGCCAGCAGCCTTAGCGGGAGTAACTTCAATGAGCAGTTCTTC. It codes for CASSLSGSNFNEQFF.

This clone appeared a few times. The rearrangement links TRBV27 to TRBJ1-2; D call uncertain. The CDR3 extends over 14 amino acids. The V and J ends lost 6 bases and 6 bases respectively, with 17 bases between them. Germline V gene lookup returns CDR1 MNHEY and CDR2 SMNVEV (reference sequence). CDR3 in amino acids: CASRSPGGRNGYTF. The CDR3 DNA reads TGTGCCAGCAGATCCCCGGGAGGAAGGAATGGCTACACCTTC.

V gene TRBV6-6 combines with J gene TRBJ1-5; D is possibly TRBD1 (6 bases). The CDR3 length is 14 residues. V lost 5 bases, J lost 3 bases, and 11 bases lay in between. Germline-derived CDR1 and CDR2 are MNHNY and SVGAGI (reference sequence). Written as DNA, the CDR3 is TGTGCCAGCAGTCTAACAGGGACCAATCAGCCCCAGCATTTT. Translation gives CASSLTGTNQPQHF.

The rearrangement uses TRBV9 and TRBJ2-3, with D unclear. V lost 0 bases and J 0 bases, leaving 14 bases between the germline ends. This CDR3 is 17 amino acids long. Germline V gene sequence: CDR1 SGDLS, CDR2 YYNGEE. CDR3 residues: CASSVGGTIYSTDTQYF. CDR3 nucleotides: TGTGCCAGCAGCGTAGGAGGTACAATCTATAGCACAGATACGCAGTATTTT.

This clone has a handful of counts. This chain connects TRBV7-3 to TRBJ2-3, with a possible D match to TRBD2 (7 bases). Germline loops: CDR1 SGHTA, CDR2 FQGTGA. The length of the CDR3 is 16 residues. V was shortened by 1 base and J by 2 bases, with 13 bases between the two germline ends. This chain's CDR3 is CASSLNAGALTDTQYF. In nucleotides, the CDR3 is TGTGCCAGCAGCTTAAACGCGGGGGCCCTCACAGATACGCAGTATTTT.

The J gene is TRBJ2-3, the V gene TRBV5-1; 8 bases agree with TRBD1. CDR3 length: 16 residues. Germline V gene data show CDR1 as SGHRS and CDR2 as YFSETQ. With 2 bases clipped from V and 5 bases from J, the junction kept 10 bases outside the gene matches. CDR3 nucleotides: TGCGCCAGCAGCTTCGGGGGCAGGGGGCTGGAAGATACGCAGTATTTT. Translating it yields CASSFGGRGLEDTQYF.

CDR3 sequence (DNA): TGTGCCAGCAGCCGCTCCGGGGAACAAGAGACCCAGTACTTC. This encodes CASSRSGEQETQYF. This sequence joins TRBV4-2 and TRBJ2-5; D is possibly TRBD2 (5 bases). The germline V and J ends were trimmed by 4 bases and 2 bases, with 11 bases remaining between them. The CDR3 runs 14 residues. The V gene's germline CDR1 is LGHNA and CDR2 YNFKEQ.

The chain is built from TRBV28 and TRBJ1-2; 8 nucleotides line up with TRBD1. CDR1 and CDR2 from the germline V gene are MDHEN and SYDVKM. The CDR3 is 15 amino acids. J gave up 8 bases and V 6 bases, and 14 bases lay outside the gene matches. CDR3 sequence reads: CASSPPGQGAWGYTF. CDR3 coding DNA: TGTGCCAGCAGCCCACCTGGGCAGGGGGCATGGGGCTACACCTTC.

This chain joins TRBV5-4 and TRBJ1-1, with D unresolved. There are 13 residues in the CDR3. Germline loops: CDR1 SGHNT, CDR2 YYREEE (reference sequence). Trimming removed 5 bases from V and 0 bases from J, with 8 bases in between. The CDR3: CASSKELNTEAFF. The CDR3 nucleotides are TGTGCCAGCAGTAAGGAGTTGAACACTGAAGCTTTCTTT.

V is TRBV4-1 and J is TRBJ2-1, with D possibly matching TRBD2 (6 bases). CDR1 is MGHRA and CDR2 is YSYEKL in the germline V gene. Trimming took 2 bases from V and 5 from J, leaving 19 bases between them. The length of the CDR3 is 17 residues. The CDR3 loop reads CASSQQDTGGKDNEQFF. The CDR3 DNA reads TGCGCCAGCAGCCAACAAGATACCGGGGGAAAGGACAATGAGCAGTTCTTC.

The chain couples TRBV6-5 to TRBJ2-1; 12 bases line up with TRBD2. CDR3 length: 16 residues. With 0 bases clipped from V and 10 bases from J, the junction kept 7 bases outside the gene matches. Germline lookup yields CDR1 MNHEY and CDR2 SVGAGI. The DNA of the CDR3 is TGTGCCAGCAGTTACTCGGCTAGCGGGGGGGCGAAGGAGCAGTTCTTC. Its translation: CASSYSASGGAKEQFF.

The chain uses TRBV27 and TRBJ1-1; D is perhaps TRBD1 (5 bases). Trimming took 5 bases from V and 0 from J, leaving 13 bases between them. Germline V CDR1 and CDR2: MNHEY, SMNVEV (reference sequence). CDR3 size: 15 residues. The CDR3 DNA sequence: TGTGCCAGCAGTCCCCCAGGGATGATGAACACTGAAGCTTTCTTT. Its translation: CASSPPGMMNTEAFF.

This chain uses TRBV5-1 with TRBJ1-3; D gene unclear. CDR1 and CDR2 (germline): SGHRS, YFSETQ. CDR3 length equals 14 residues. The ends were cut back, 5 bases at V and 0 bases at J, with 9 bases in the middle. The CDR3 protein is CASSVGSSGNTIYF. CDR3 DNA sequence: TGCGCCAGCAGTGTAGGGAGCTCTGGAAACACCATATATTTT.

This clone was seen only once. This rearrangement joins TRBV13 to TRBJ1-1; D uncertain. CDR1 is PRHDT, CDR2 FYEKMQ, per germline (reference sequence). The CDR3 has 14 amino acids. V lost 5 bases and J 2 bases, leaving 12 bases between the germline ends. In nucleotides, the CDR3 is TGTGCCAGCAGCCTTCCTACAGACAACACTGAAGCTTTCTTT. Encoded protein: CASSLPTDNTEAFF.

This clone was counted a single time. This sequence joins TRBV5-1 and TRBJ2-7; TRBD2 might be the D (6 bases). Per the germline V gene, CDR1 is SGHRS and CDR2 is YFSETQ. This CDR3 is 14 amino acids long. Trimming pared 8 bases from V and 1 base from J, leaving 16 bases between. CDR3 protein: CASRLVASSYEQYF. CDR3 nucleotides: TGCGCCAGTCGACTAGTCGCTAGTTCCTACGAGCAGTACTTC.

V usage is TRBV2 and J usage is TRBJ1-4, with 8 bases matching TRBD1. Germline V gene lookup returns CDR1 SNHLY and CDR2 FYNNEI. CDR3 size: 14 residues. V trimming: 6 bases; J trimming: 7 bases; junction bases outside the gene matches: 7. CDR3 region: CASSADRAREKLFF. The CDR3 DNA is TGTGCCAGCAGCGCGGACAGGGCGCGTGAAAAACTGTTTTTT.

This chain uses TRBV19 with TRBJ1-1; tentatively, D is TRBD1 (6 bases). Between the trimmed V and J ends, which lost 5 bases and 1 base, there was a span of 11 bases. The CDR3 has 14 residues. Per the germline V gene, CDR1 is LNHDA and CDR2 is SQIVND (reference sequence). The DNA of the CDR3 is TGTGCCAGTAGTCCGACAGGCCGGAACACTGAAGCTTTCTTT. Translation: CASSPTGRNTEAFF.

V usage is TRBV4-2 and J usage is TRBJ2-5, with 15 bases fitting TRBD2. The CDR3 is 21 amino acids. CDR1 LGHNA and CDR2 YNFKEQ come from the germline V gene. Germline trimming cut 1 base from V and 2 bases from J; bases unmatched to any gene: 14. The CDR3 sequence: CASSQAPAGGLAGGKQETQYF. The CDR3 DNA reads TGTGCCAGCAGCCAAGCTCCGGCTGGAGGACTAGCGGGGGGGAAACAAGAGACCCAGTACTTC.

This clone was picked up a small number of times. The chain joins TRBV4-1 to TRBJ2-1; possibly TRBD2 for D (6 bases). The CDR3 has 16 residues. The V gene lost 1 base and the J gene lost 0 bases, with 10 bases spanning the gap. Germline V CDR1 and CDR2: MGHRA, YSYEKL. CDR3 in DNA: TGCGCCAGCAGCCAAGTTCGGGGGAGCTCCTACAATGAGCAGTTCTTC. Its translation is CASSQVRGSSYNEQFF.

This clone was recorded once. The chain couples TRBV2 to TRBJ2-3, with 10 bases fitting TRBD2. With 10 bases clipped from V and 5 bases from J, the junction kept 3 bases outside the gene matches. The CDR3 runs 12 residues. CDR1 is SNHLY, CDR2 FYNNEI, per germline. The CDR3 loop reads CATKREGDTQYF. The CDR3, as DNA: TGTGCCACGAAGCGGGAGGGAGATACGCAGTATTTT.

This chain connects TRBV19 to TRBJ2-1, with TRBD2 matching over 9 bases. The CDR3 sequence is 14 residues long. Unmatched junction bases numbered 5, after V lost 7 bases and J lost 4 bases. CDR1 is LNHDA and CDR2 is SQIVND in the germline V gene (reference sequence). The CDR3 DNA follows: TGTGCCAGTACGGGGCGGGGGGGTTACAATGAGCAGTTCTTC. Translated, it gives CASTGRGGYNEQFF.

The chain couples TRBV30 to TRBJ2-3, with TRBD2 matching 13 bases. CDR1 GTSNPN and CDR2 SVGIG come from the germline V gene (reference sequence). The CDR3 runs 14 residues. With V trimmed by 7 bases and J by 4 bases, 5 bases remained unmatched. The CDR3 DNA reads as TGTGCCTCGGGGACTAGCGGGATTGCAGATACGCAGTATTTT. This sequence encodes CASGTSGIADTQYF.

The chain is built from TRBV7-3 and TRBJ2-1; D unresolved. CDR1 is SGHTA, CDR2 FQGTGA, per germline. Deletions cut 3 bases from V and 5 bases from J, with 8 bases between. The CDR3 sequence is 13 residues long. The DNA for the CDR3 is TGTGCCAGCAGCTTTGGGCCCCACAATGAGCAGTTCTTC. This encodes CASSFGPHNEQFF.

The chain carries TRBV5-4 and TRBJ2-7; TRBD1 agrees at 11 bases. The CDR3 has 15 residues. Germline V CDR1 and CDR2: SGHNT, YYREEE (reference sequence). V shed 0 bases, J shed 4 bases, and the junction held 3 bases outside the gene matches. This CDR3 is CASSLGTGGGYEQYF. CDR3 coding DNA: TGTGCCAGCAGCTTGGGGACAGGGGGCGGGTACGAGCAGTACTTC.

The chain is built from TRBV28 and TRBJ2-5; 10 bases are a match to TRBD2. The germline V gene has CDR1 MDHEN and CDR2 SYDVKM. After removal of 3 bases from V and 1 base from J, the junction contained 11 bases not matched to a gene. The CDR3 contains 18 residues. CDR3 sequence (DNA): TGTGCCAGCAGTTTTTTGACTAGCGGGCGCCCACCCCAAGAGACCCAGTACTTC. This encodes CASSFLTSGRPPQETQYF.